The next 15 T cell receptor beta chains were all read from a single sample in a study of blood T cell repertoires in COVID-19. Measured with immunoSEQ multiplex PCR; TCRdb has only the in-frame clones, and not every one. The sample has more than 300,000 clones; over 90% are singletons. Sequencing input: PBMCs or T cells enriched from blood (not recorded which). These receptors all stem from a young woman who had been exposed to COVID-19.

This sequence joins TRBV10-1 and TRBJ1-2; TRBD1 matches at 8 bases. CDR1 is WNHNN and CDR2 is SYGVQD in the germline V gene (reference sequence). The CDR3 covers 15 residues. V dropped 4 bases and J dropped 2; count of bases not matched to a gene: 6. CDR3 region: CASSGYGDRNYGYTF. Written as DNA, the CDR3 is TGCGCCAGCAGTGGCTATGGGGACAGGAACTATGGCTACACCTTC.

Comment on this clone: Other DNA variants within this sample encode the same CDR3. The chain's CDR3 is CAISESPGNYGYTF. In DNA, the CDR3 is TGTGCCATCAGTGAGTCCCCAGGGAACTATGGCTACACCTTC. The chain joins TRBV10-3 to TRBJ1-2; D perhaps matches TRBD1 (5 bases). The CDR3 is 14 residues long. The ends were cut back, 0 bases at V and 2 bases at J, with 7 bases in the middle. The V gene's germline CDR1 is ENHRY and CDR2 SYGVKD.

About this clone: The sample contains more than one DNA sequence encoding this CDR3. V and J are TRBV19 and TRBJ2-7; 9 positions agree with TRBD1. The germline V gene has CDR1 LNHDA and CDR2 SQIVND (reference sequence). Losses at the gene ends were 6 bases for V and 3 bases for J; bases not matched to a gene: 6. The CDR3 totals 14 residues. The DNA for the CDR3 is TGTGCCAGTAGCGCCGGGACAGGGAGCTACGAGCAGTACTTC. Translated: CASSAGTGSYEQYF.

The chain has TRBV6-5 and TRBJ1-4; TRBD1 matches at 8 bases. CDR1 and CDR2 (germline): MNHEY, SVGAGI. V shed 0 bases and J 6 bases; nucleotides not matched to a gene: 3. CDR3 length equals 15 residues. The DNA of the CDR3 is TGTGCCAGCAGTTACTCAGACAGGGGCGATGAAAAACTGTTTTTT. Encoded protein: CASSYSDRGDEKLFF.

V gene TRBV5-4 combines with J gene TRBJ1-2, with D perhaps matching TRBD1 (6 bases). The V gene's germline CDR1 is SGHNT and CDR2 YYREEE (reference sequence). V lost 5 bases, J lost 2 bases, and 16 bases lay in between. The CDR3 sequence is 15 residues long. CDR3 region: CASSYAGVYNYGYTF. The CDR3, as DNA: TGTGCCAGCAGTTACGCAGGGGTTTACAACTATGGCTACACCTTC.

This chain connects TRBV7-2 to TRBJ1-5; a weak D match, TRBD1 (6 bases). Germline V gene sequence: CDR1 SGHTA, CDR2 FQGNSA. The V end lost 2 bases, the J end lost 4 bases, and 6 bases lay between the germline ends. The CDR3 totals 13 residues. The CDR3 loop reads CASSLRGNQPQHF. The CDR3 DNA is TGTGCCAGCAGCTTAAGGGGGAATCAGCCCCAGCATTTT.

The V gene is TRBV5-1, the J gene TRBJ1-5; a weak D match, TRBD1 (6 bases). Between the trimmed V and J ends, which lost 0 bases and 6 bases, there was a span of 13 bases. The germline V gene encodes CDR1 SGHRS and CDR2 YFSETQ. The CDR3 is made up of 15 amino acids. The CDR3 sequence: CASSLGQGPSQPQHF. The CDR3 nucleotides are TGCGCCAGCAGCTTGGGCCAGGGGCCTTCTCAGCCCCAGCATTTT.

V and J are TRBV24-1 and TRBJ1-1; possibly TRBD1 for D (5 bases). CDR1 is KGHDR and CDR2 is SFDVKD in the germline V gene. Trimming took off 5 bases at V and 3 bases at J, with 12 bases between the two ends. The CDR3 is 14 residues long. This CDR3 is CATSGPGDDTEAFF. The CDR3 DNA sequence: TGTGCCACCAGTGGGCCGGGGGATGACACTGAAGCTTTCTTT.

The chain is built from TRBV7-9 and TRBJ2-1; 7 bases map to TRBD1. There are 14 residues in the CDR3. Trimming took 1 base from V and 8 from J; bases not matched to a gene: 5. Looked up from germline, CDR1 is SEHNR and CDR2 is FQNEAQ (reference sequence). The CDR3 coding sequence is TGTGCCAGCAGCTTAGTGGACAGGCTTGATGAGCAGTTCTTC. Encoded protein: CASSLVDRLDEQFF. The full variable domain, its missing parts supplied by reference TRBV7-9 and TRBJ2-1, is DTGVSQNPRHKITKRGQNVTFRCDPISEHNRLYWYRQTLGQGPEFLTYFQNEAQLEKSRLLSDRFSAERPKGSFSTLEIQRTEQGDSAMYLCASSLVDRLDEQFFGPGTRLTVL.

This clone was seen a handful of times. At the DNA level, this CDR3 is encoded by other sequences in the same sample as well. V usage is TRBV6-2 or TRBV6-3 and J usage is TRBJ2-7; the D gene is possibly TRBD1 (5 bases). V was pared by 2 bases and J by 1 base, with 6 bases between. Germline CDR1 and CDR2: MNHEY and SVGEGT. This CDR3 comprises 13 residues. The CDR3: CASSYDSSYEQYF. Here the CDR3 DNA reads TGTGCCAGCAGTTACGACAGTTCCTACGAGCAGTACTTC.

The chain couples TRBV12-3 or TRBV12-4 to TRBJ1-2, with 7 bases aligning to TRBD1. The CDR3 sequence is 13 residues long. J gave up 1 base and V 6 bases, and 2 bases lay outside the gene matches. The CDR3 DNA follows: TGTGCCAGCAGGGGGGACAGTAACTATGGCTACACCTTC. This sequence encodes CASRGDSNYGYTF.

The rearrangement joins TRBV6-6 to TRBJ2-7; tentatively, D is TRBD2 (6 bases). The CDR3 extends over 15 amino acids. Trimming cost V 5 bases and J 4 bases, with 18 bases left between them. The germline V gene encodes CDR1 MNHNY and CDR2 SVGAGI (reference sequence). The DNA of the CDR3 is TGTGCCAGCAGTACGCCGGGACTGAGGACGTACGAGCAGTACTTC. As protein: CASSTPGLRTYEQYF.

The V and J genes are TRBV2 and TRBJ1-5, with 8 bases that match TRBD1. Germline loops: CDR1 SNHLY, CDR2 FYNNEI. The CDR3 has 14 amino acids. Trimming cost V 7 bases and J 2 bases; bases outside gene matches: 4. The CDR3 bases are TGTGCCAGCACCGGACAGGGTGGCAATCAGCCCCAGCATTTT. It specifies CASTGQGGNQPQHF.

The V and J genes are TRBV9 and TRBJ1-1; D not resolved. Germline assignment: CDR1 SGDLS and CDR2 YYNGEE. V was shortened by 0 bases and J by 1 base, with 10 bases between the two germline ends. This CDR3 is 15 amino acids long. This chain's CDR3 is CASSVGMAPNTEAFF. CDR3 nucleotides: TGTGCCAGCAGCGTAGGAATGGCACCGAACACTGAAGCTTTCTTT. Looking up the rest from reference TRBV9 and TRBJ1-1 gives the full variable domain: DSGVTQTPKHLITATGQRVTLRCSPRSGDLSVYWYQQSLDQGLQFLIQYYNGEERAKGNILERFSAQQFPDLHSELNLSSLELGDSALYFCASSVGMAPNTEAFFGQGTRLTVV.

This clone was counted a few times. The J gene is TRBJ2-7, the V gene TRBV28; no clear D. CDR3 length: 12 amino acids. Trimming shortened V by 5 bases and J by 3 bases, and 8 bases separated the two germline ends. Germline CDR1 reads MDHEN; CDR2 reads SYDVKM. CDR3 bases: TGTGCCAGCAGTGAGCCGGTCTACGAGCAGTACTTC. It yields the protein CASSEPVYEQYF. Together with reference TRBV28 and TRBJ2-7, the CDR3 gives the full variable domain: DVKVTQSSRYLVKRTGEKVFLECVQDMDHENMFWYRQDPGLGLRLIYFSYDVKMKEKGDIPEGYSVSREKKERFSLILESASTNQTSMYLCASSEPVYEQYFGPGTRLTVT.